Given below is one T cell receptor (beta chain) in context. Antigen specificity is unknown. TCRdb's table, derived via immunoSEQ multiplex PCR, lists solely in-frame clones and lacks some. This sample yields over 45,000 clones, of which 80% are seen a single time; around 4.5% belongs to the top ten. These data come from a study of OX40 agonist ivuxolimab in advanced cancers. About the study: Under the entry rules, prior anti-PD-1, anti-PD-L1 or anti-CTLA-4 therapy was allowed, and about 40% had some. Study-level results: CD8+ T cells were the subset that, on average, had more expanded clones than CD4+. Not determined was the antigen specificity of the expanded peripheral T cells.

There are 19 residues in the CDR3. The ends lost 4 bases at V and 0 bases at J; junction bases unmatched: 14. Germline V gives CDR1 SGHTS, CDR2 YDEGEE. This TCR came from an adult with an advanced solid tumor such as melanoma, head and neck, liver or kidney cancer. Material: CD4+ or CD8+ T cells sorted from blood, obtained in a trial of the OX40 agonist ivuxolimab. The rearrangement uses TRBV5-8 and TRBJ1-4, with TRBD1 matching 8 bases. For the CDR3, the DNA is TGTGCCAGCAGCCCTACCTGGGGGACAGGCCCTGCAACTAATGAAAAACTGTTTTTT. Translating it yields CASSPTWGTGPATNEKLFF.